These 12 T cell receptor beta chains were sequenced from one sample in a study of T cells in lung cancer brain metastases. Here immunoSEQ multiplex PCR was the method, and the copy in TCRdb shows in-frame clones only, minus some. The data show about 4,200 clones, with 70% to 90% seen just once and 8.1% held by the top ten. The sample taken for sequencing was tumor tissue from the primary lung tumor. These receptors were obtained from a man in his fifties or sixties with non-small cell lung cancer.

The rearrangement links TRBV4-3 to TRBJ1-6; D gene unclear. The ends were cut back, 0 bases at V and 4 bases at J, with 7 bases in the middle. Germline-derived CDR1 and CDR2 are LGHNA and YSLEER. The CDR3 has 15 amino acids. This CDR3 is CASSQEWQYNSPLHF. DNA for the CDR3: TGCGCCAGCAGCCAAGAGTGGCAGTATAATTCACCCCTCCACTTT.

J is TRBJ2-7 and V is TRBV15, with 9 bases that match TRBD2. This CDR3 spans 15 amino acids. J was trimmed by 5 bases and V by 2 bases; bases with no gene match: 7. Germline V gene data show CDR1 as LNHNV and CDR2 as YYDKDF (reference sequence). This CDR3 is CATSRTIAGADEQYF. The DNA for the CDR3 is TGTGCCACCAGCAGAACGATAGCGGGAGCGGACGAGCAGTACTTC.

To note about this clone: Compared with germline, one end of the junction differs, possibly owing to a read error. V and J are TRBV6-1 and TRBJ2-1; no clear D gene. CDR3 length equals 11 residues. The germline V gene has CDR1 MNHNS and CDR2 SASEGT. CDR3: CASSEAPPEIF. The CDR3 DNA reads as TGTGCCAGCAGTGAAGCCCCACCCGAGATCTTC.

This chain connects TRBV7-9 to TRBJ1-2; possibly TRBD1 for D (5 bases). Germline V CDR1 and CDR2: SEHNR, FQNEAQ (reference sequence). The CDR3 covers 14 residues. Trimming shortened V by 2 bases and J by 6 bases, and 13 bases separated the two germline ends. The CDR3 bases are TGTGCCAGCAGCTTATCCGGAACAGGCGATGGCTACACCTTC. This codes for CASSLSGTGDGYTF.

The DNA for the CDR3 is TGTGCCATTTCTCAAGGACTAGCGGGAGTTGGTGAGCAGTTCTTC. Translating gives CAISQGLAGVGEQFF. This chain uses TRBV10-3 with TRBJ2-1; TRBD2 matches at 13 bases. The germline CDR1 and CDR2 sequences are ENHRY and SYGVKD. After removal of 9 bases from V and 9 bases from J, the junction contained 11 bases not matched to a gene. This CDR3 has 15 residues.

CDR3 in amino acids: CASSSDTEAFF. The CDR3 region has the DNA TGTGCCAGCAGCTCGGACACTGAAGCTTTCTTT. The chain employs TRBV11-3 and TRBJ1-1; the D is unclear. This CDR3 comprises 11 residues. The germline gives CDR1 SGHNT, CDR2 YENEEA. Between the trimmed V and J ends, which lost 4 bases and 3 bases, there was a span of 3 bases.

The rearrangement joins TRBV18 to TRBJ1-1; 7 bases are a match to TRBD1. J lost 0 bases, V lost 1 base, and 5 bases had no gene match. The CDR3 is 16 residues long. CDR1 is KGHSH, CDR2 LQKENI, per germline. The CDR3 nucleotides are TGTGCCAGCTCACCACGACAGGGCCAAATGAACACTGAAGCTTTCTTT. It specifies CASSPRQGQMNTEAFF.

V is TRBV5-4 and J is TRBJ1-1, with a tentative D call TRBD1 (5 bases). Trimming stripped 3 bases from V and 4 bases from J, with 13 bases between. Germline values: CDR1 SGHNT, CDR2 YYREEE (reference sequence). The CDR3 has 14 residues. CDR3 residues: CASSSRDFATEAFF. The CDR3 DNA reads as TGTGCCAGCAGCTCCCGGGACTTCGCCACTGAAGCTTTCTTT. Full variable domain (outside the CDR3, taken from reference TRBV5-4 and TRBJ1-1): ETGVTQSPTHLIKTRGQQVTLRCSSQSGHNTVSWYQQALGQGPQFIFQYYREEENGRGNFPPRFSGLQFPNYSSELNVNALELDDSALYLCASSSRDFATEAFFGQGTRLTVV.

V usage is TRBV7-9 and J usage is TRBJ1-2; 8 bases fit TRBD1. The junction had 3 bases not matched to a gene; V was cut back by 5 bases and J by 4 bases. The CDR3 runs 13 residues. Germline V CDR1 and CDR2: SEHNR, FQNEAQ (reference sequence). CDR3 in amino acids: CASSLGQGYGYTF. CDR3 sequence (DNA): TGTGCCAGCAGCCTCGGACAGGGCTATGGCTACACCTTC.

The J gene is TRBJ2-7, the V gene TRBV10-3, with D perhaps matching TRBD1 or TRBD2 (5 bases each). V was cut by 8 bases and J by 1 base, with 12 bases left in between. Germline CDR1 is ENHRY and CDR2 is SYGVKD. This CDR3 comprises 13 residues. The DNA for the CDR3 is TGTGCCATCTCTCGGGACCAATCCTACGAGCAGTACTTC. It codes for CAISRDQSYEQYF.

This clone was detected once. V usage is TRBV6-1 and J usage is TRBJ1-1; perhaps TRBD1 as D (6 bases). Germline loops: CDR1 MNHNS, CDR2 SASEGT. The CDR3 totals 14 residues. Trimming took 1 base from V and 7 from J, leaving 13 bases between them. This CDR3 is CASSEGGGLGEAFF. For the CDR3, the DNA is TGTGCCAGCAGTGAAGGAGGGGGGTTGGGTGAAGCTTTCTTT.

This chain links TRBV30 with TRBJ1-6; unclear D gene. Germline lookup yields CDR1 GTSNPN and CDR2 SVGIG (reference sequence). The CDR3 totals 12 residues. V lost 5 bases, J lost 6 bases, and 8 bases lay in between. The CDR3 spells CAWGWGNSPLHF. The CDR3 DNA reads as TGTGCCTGGGGGTGGGGTAATTCACCCCTCCACTTT.